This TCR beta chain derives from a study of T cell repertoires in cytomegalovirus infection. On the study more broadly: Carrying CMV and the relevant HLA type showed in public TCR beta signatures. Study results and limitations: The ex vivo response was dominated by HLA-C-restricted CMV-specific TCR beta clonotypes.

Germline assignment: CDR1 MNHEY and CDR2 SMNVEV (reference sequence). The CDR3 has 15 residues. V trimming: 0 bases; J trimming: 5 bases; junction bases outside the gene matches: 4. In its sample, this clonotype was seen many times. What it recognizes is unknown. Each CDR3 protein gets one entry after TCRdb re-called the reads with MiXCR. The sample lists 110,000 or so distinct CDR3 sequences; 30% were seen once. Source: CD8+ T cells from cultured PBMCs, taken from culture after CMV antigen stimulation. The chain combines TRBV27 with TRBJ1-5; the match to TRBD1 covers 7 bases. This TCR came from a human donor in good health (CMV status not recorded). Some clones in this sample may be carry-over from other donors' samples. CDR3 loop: CASSLSTGEDQPQHF. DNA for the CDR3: TGTGCCAGCAGTTTATCCACAGGGGAGGATCAGCCCCAGCATTTT.